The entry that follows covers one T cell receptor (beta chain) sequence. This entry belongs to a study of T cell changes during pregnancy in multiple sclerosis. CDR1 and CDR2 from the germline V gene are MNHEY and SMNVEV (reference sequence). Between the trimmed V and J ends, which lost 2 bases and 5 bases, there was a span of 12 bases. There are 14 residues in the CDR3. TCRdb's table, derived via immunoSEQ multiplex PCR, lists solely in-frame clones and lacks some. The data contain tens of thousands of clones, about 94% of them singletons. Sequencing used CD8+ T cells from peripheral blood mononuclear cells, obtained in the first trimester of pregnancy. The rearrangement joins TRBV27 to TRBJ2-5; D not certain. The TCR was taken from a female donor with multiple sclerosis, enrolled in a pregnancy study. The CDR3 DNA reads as TGTGCCAGCAGTTTACGGAGTACCCGGGAGACCCAGTACTTC. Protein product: CASSLRSTRETQYF.